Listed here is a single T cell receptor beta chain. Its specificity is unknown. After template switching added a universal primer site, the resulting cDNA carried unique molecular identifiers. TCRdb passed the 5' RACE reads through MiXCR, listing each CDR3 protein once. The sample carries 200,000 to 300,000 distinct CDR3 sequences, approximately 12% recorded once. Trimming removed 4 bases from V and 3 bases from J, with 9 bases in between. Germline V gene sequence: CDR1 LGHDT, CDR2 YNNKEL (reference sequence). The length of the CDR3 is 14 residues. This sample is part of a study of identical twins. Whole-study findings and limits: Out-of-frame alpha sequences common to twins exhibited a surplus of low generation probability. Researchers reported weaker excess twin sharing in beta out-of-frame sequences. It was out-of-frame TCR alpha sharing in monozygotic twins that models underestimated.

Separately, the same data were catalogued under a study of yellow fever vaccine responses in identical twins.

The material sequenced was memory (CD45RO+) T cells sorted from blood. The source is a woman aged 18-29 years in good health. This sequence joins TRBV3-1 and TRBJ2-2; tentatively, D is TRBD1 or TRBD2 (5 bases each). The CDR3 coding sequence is TGTGCCAGCAGCCCGCAGGGAGACACCGGGGAGCTGTTTTTT. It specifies CASSPQGDTGELFF.